The TCR beta chain described here comes from a study of blood T cells in healthy people across ages. For the second PCR, which ran for 7 to 11 cycles, a sample-barcoded 5' primer and a J-beta primer mix were used. Each CDR3 protein is one row after TCRdb ran MiXCR on the 5' RACE reads. The sample holds about a million distinct CDR3 sequences, roughly 52% seen once. Extracted total RNA amounted to at least 5 micrograms for each sample. This clonotype was detected many times. Its antigen is not known. Broader study findings: Relative to aged donors, long-lived donors carried more naive CD4+ cells and displayed higher diversity.

This clonotype was sampled from a man aged 30 to 45 in good health. Sequences were obtained from blood.

The CDR3 region is CSAEGGDTQYF. The CDR3 bases are TGCAGTGCTGAGGGGGGAGATACGCAGTATTTT. J is TRBJ2-3 and V is TRBV20-1; D tentatively fits TRBD1 or TRBD2 (6 bases each). Germline V lookup: CDR1 DFQATT, CDR2 SNEGSKA (reference sequence). The CDR3 totals 11 residues. The V end lost 5 bases, the J end lost 5 bases, and 8 bases lay between the germline ends.